Shown below are 31 T cell receptor beta chains from a single sample sequenced in a study. TCRdb reanalysed the 5' RACE reads using MiXCR and keeps one entry per CDR3 protein. The sample has 30,000 to 40,000 distinct CDR3 sequences, approximately 30% seen once. The specimen was naive CD4+ T cells sorted from a lymph node. Subset: naive CD4+ T cells, CD4+CD45RA+CD25-. The receptors derive from a female donor with breast cancer.

This clonotype has a handful of counts. At one boundary the junction diverges from the germline segment, which might be a read error. The V gene is TRBV20-1, the J gene TRBJ1-1; D is ambiguous. The CDR3 is 12 residues long. CDR1 and CDR2 (germline): DFQATT, SNEGSKA (reference sequence). The CDR3 protein is CCAGPLNTEAFF. In DNA form, the CDR3 reads TGCTGTGCTGGCCCTCTAAACACTGAAGCTTTCTTT.

V and J are TRBV20-1 and TRBJ2-3; 9 bases map to TRBD1. The CDR3 has 17 amino acids. Germline CDR1 is DFQATT and CDR2 is SNEGSKA (reference sequence). The V and J ends lost 0 bases and 0 bases, in that order; junction bases with no gene match: 7. The CDR3 bases are TGCAGTGCTAGAGATCAAGGGGGGACAGGGAGCACAGATACGCAGTATTTT. This encodes CSARDQGGTGSTDTQYF.

This chain links TRBV5-6 with TRBJ2-7; D gene ambiguous. Germline values: CDR1 SGHDT, CDR2 YYEEEE. CDR3 length: 11 amino acids. The germline V and J ends were trimmed by 4 bases and 4 bases, with 6 bases remaining between them. CDR3 sequence (DNA): TGTGCCAGCAGCAATGATTACGAGCAGTACTTC. Translated: CASSNDYEQYF. Complete variable domain (other parts from reference TRBV5-6 and TRBJ2-7): DAGVTQSPTHLIKTRGQQVTLRCSPKSGHDTVSWYQQALGQGPQFIFQYYEEEERQRGNFPDRFSGHQFPNYSSELNVNALLLGDSALYLCASSNDYEQYFGPGTRLTVT.

This clonotype was seen only once. A much bigger clone sits one base away, suggesting this may be a read error. V usage is TRBV7-2 and J usage is TRBJ1-1; no clear D gene. The CDR3 is made up of 13 amino acids. The germline gives CDR1 SGHTA, CDR2 FQGNSA. The CDR3 reads CASSLGQNTEALF. The CDR3 DNA follows: TGTGCCAGCAGCTTAGGCCAAAACACTGAAGCTCTCTTT. The full variable domain, in which reference TRBV7-2 and TRBJ1-1 provide the parts outside the CDR3, is GAGVSQSPSNKVTEKGKDVELRCDPISGHTALYWYRQSLGQGLEFLIYFQGNSAPDKSGLPSDRFSAERTGGSVSTLTIQRTQQEDSAVYLCASSLGQNTEALFGQGTRLTVV.

This clonotype is medium-sized (0.01 to 0.1%) in the sample. This chain uses TRBV7-9 with TRBJ1-2; TRBD1 matches at 8 bases. The V segment lost 5 bases and the J segment 4 bases; nucleotides outside the gene matches: 6. CDR1 SEHNR and CDR2 FQNEAQ come from the germline V gene (reference sequence). The CDR3 runs 14 residues. CDR3 sequence: CASSATGVAYGYTF. The CDR3 nucleotides read TGTGCCAGCAGCGCGACAGGGGTAGCCTATGGCTACACCTTC. The variable domain in full, with the rest retrieved from reference TRBV7-9 and TRBJ1-2, is DTGVSQNPRHKITKRGQNVTFRCDPISEHNRLYWYRQTLGQGPEFLTYFQNEAQLEKSRLLSDRFSAERPKGSFSTLEIQRTEQGDSAMYLCASSATGVAYGYTFGSGTRLTVV.

CDR3 bases: TGCGCCAGCAGCCTCCACGGGACAGGGGGCAATGAGCAGTTCTTC. Its translation is CASSLHGTGGNEQFF. The chain is built from TRBV4-3 and TRBJ2-1; 11 bases are a match to TRBD1. Germline CDR1 and CDR2: LGHNA and YSLEER. The V gene end was trimmed by 4 bases and the J gene end by 6 bases; junction bases not matched to a gene: 5. The CDR3 is 15 amino acids.

V gene TRBV5-1 combines with J gene TRBJ2-2, with 9 bases matching TRBD1. The CDR3 extends over 15 amino acids. The V gene's germline CDR1 is SGHRS and CDR2 YFSETQ. The V segment lost 6 bases and the J segment 4 bases; nucleotides outside the gene matches: 7. CDR3 protein: CASIRDRVSTGELFF. The CDR3 coding sequence is TGCGCCAGCATTCGGGACAGGGTATCCACCGGGGAGCTGTTTTTT.

This clonotype was recorded a few times. The chain links TRBV27 to TRBJ2-7; 9 bases agree with TRBD2. There are 12 residues in the CDR3. Germline assignment: CDR1 MNHEY and CDR2 SMNVEV (reference sequence). The ends lost 6 bases at V and 9 bases at J; junction bases unmatched: 6. DNA of the CDR3: TGTGCCAGCAGCCCTGTTAGCGGGGGGCAGTACTTC. It encodes CASSPVSGGQYF.

Comments on this clonotype: This may stem from a read error, because a much larger clone lies one nucleotide away. The rearrangement joins TRBV7-3 to TRBJ2-5, with a possible D match to TRBD1 (6 bases). Looked up from germline, CDR1 is SGHTA and CDR2 is FQGTGA. The CDR3 totals 15 residues. The CDR3 DNA reads TGTGTCAGCAGCTTAGAGTCCGGACAGCAAGAGACCCAGTACTTC. Translating it yields CVSSLESGQQETQYF.

In its sample, this clonotype was seen a few times. The V gene is TRBV12-3 or TRBV12-4, the J gene TRBJ2-2, with D hard to call. The CDR3 spans 16 residues. V was pared by 1 base and J by 6 bases, with 15 bases between. In DNA form, the CDR3 reads TGTGCCAGCAGTTTAGTGTTGGCAGGAAGCGCCGGGGAGCTGTTTTTT. Protein sequence: CASSLVLAGSAGELFF.

Details on this clonotype: One end of the junction varies from germline; a read error may be responsible. V and J are TRBV30 and TRBJ2-5, with 8 nucleotides matching TRBD2. CDR3 size: 13 residues. Germline CDR1 is GTSNPN and CDR2 is SVGIG (reference sequence). The CDR3 loop is CARSGTRRETQYF. In DNA, the CDR3 is TGTGCCCGGAGCGGGACTAGGCGGGAGACCCAGTACTTC. Full variable domain (rest looked up from reference TRBV30 and TRBJ2-5): SQTIHQWPATLVQPVGSPLSLECTVEGTSNPNLYWYRQAAGRGLQLLFYSVGIGQISSEVPQNLSASRPQDRQFILSSKKLLLSDSGFYLCARSGTRRETQYFGPGTRLLVL.

Note on this clonotype: Its ends do not fully match the called genes, so a read error is possible. The genes are TRBV12-3 or TRBV12-4 and TRBJ2-1; 7 bases agree with TRBD1. The CDR3 has 11 residues. For the CDR3, the DNA is TGTGCCAGCAGTTTGGGGGACAGACCGTACTTC. This codes for CASSLGDRPYF.

V gene TRBV4-2 combines with J gene TRBJ2-1; 9 nucleotides agree with TRBD2. Germline assignment: CDR1 LGHNA and CDR2 YNFKEQ. This CDR3 comprises 16 residues. The J segment lost 4 bases and the V segment lost 6 bases, leaving 10 bases of the junction unmatched. The CDR3 spells CASRYSGGTEYNEQFF. For the CDR3, the DNA is TGTGCCAGCAGGTATAGCGGGGGAACGGAATACAATGAGCAGTTCTTC.

This clonotype was picked up a small number of times. The chain joins TRBV9 to TRBJ2-1; 9 bases are shared with TRBD2. V was clipped by 4 bases and J by 3 bases; unmatched bases: 11. CDR3 length equals 17 residues. Germline lookup yields CDR1 SGDLS and CDR2 YYNGEE. Here the CDR3 reads CASSFSPSSGIYNEQFF. The CDR3 coding sequence is TGTGCCAGCAGCTTCTCCCCTTCTAGCGGGATCTACAATGAGCAGTTCTTC.

At least ten counts were recorded for this clonotype. This chain uses TRBV7-9 with TRBJ2-7, with 12 positions matching TRBD2. Unmatched junction bases numbered 3, after V lost 0 bases and J lost 6 bases. The CDR3 length is 15 residues. The V gene's germline CDR1 is SEHNR and CDR2 FQNEAQ (reference sequence). In nucleotides, the CDR3 is TGTGCCAGCAGCTTAGCCCTAGCGGGAGGGAGCGAGCAGTACTTC. This codes for CASSLALAGGSEQYF. The full variable domain, rest sourced from reference TRBV7-9 and TRBJ2-7, is DTGVSQNPRHKITKRGQNVTFRCDPISEHNRLYWYRQTLGQGPEFLTYFQNEAQLEKSRLLSDRFSAERPKGSFSTLEIQRTEQGDSAMYLCASSLALAGGSEQYFGPGTRLTVT.

The chain combines TRBV24-1 with TRBJ2-1, with D possibly matching TRBD2 (5 bases). V lost 1 base, J lost 0 bases, and 9 bases lay in between. This CDR3 has 16 residues. CDR1 is KGHDR and CDR2 is SFDVKD in the germline V gene. This CDR3 is CATSDLAASSYNEQFF. For the CDR3, the DNA is TGTGCCACCAGTGATTTAGCGGCGAGCTCCTACAATGAGCAGTTCTTC.

This clonotype was seen once. The chain combines TRBV20-1 with TRBJ2-7; 10 bases map to TRBD2. The CDR3 runs 15 residues. Germline V gives CDR1 DFQATT, CDR2 SNEGSKA (reference sequence). The J segment lost 5 bases and the V segment lost 1 base, leaving 8 bases of the junction unmatched. This CDR3 reads CSARATTSGVDEQYF. The CDR3 nucleotides are TGCAGTGCTAGAGCTACAACTAGCGGGGTCGACGAGCAGTACTTC.

The V gene is TRBV15, the J gene TRBJ2-7, with TRBD2 as a possible D gene (6 bases). V shed 0 bases and J shed 5 bases, with 14 bases lying between them. The CDR3 extends over 15 amino acids. Germline loops: CDR1 LNHNV, CDR2 YYDKDF (reference sequence). The CDR3 DNA reads as TGTGCCACCAGCAGAGAGCGGGACCCGAGAGACGAGCAGTACTTC. The encoded protein is CATSRERDPRDEQYF.

The chain links TRBV20-1 to TRBJ1-1; TRBD1 agrees at 10 bases. Germline V gene lookup returns CDR1 DFQATT and CDR2 SNEGSKA (reference sequence). The V gene end was trimmed by 2 bases and the J gene end by 3 bases; junction bases not matched to a gene: 6. The CDR3 contains 15 residues. The CDR3 loop reads CSARTQDRGYTEAFF. The CDR3 nucleotides read TGCAGTGCTAGAACCCAGGACAGGGGGTACACTGAAGCTTTCTTT.

The chain joins TRBV15 to TRBJ2-7; 11 nucleotides line up with TRBD1. CDR1 and CDR2 from the germline V gene are LNHNV and YYDKDF (reference sequence). V shed 5 bases and J 1 base; nucleotides not matched to a gene: 10. The CDR3 covers 17 residues. The CDR3 nucleotides read TGTGCCACCAGCGGGGTCCTTGGACAGGGGGCGTCCTACGAGCAGTACTTC. It is translated as CATSGVLGQGASYEQYF.

This clonotype was counted between two and nine times. CDR3: CAWSHDRVKEKLFF. CDR3 DNA sequence: TGTGCCTGGAGCCATGACAGGGTTAAAGAAAAACTGTTTTTT. The rearrangement joins TRBV30 to TRBJ1-4, with TRBD1 matching over 7 bases. Germline V gene sequence: CDR1 GTSNPN, CDR2 SVGIG (reference sequence). The CDR3 extends over 14 amino acids. V lost 3 bases, J lost 8 bases, and 9 bases stayed unmatched. The complete variable domain, with remaining parts taken from reference TRBV30 and TRBJ1-4, reads SQTIHQWPATLVQPVGSPLSLECTVEGTSNPNLYWYRQAAGRGLQLLFYSVGIGQISSEVPQNLSASRPQDRQFILSSKKLLLSDSGFYLCAWSHDRVKEKLFFGSGTQLSVL.

The V call is TRBV7-3, the J call TRBJ2-1; D is ambiguous. The CDR3 sequence is 14 residues long. Trimming pared 3 bases from V and 6 bases from J, leaving 12 bases between. Germline CDR1 and CDR2: SGHTA and FQGTGA. CDR3 coding DNA: TGTGCCAGCAGCTTTGACTTTAGTAGCAATGAGCAGTTCTTC. Its protein is CASSFDFSSNEQFF.

This chain uses TRBV12-3 or TRBV12-4 with TRBJ2-5; TRBD2 matches 11 bases. This CDR3 is built from 15 residues. Trimming removed 3 bases from V and 9 bases from J; junction bases left unmatched: 9. CDR3 sequence: CASSFTSGGVWAQYF. The CDR3 region has the DNA TGTGCCAGCAGTTTCACTAGCGGGGGCGTTTGGGCCCAGTACTTC.

The gene calls are TRBV5-4 and TRBJ2-7, with D possibly being TRBD2 (6 bases). There are 14 residues in the CDR3. V lost 2 bases, J lost 7 bases, and 16 bases lay in between. CDR1 and CDR2 from the germline V gene are SGHNT and YYREEE (reference sequence). CDR3 residues: CASSLAGRPWEQYF. In DNA form, the CDR3 reads TGTGCCAGCAGCTTAGCGGGTCGGCCTTGGGAGCAGTACTTC.

As to this clonotype: A clone one base away is much larger, so this may be a read error. The chain couples TRBV10-3 to TRBJ2-3, with no clear D. The CDR3 consists of 14 residues. From germline, CDR1 is ENHRY and CDR2 SYGVKD. The CDR3 nucleotides read TGTGTCATCAATAGGGCCAGCACCACAGATACGCAGTATTTT. The encoded protein is CVINRASTTDTQYF.

Details on this clonotype: The junction does not match germline at one end; this may be a read error. The chain has TRBV5-1 and TRBJ2-1; TRBD1 might be the D (6 bases). CDR1 and CDR2 from the germline V gene are SGHRS and YFSETQ. The CDR3 spans 16 residues. In DNA form, the CDR3 reads TGCGCCAGCAGCCTGGATGGGGGCCGAGTAAACAAGGAGCAGTTCTTC. Residues: CASSLDGGRVNKEQFF. Supplemented by reference TRBV5-1 and TRBJ2-1, the full variable domain reads KAGVTQTPRYLIKTRGQQVTLSCSPISGHRSVSWYQQTPGQGLQFLFEYFSETQRNKGNFPGRFSGRQFSNSRSEMNVSTLELGDSALYLCASSLDGGRVNKEQFFGPGTRLTVL.

The chain combines TRBV6-6 with TRBJ2-2, with 11 nucleotides matching TRBD2. Germline V CDR1 and CDR2: MNHNY, SVGAGI (reference sequence). This CDR3 has 20 residues. Germline trimming cut 6 bases from V and 0 bases from J; bases unmatched to any gene: 15. The CDR3 protein is CASSKTSVTSGESNTGELFF. DNA of the CDR3: TGTGCCAGCAGCAAAACTAGCGTGACTAGCGGGGAATCGAACACCGGGGAGCTGTTTTTT.

The rearrangement links TRBV4-3 to TRBJ2-1; D gene uncertain. Trimming pared 2 bases from V and 2 bases from J, leaving 16 bases between. Germline lookup yields CDR1 LGHNA and CDR2 YSLEER. The CDR3 sequence is 17 residues long. As DNA, the CDR3 is TGCGCCAGCAGCCAACGTGACACGCTAGGCGCCTACAATGAGCAGTTCTTC. Translated: CASSQRDTLGAYNEQFF.

This sequence joins TRBV5-1 and TRBJ2-5; the D is unclear. With 0 bases removed from V and 4 bases from J, the gap between germline ends came to 10 bases. CDR1 and CDR2 from the germline V gene are SGHRS and YFSETQ. The CDR3 totals 14 residues. In nucleotides, the CDR3 is TGCGCCAGCAGCTTGGATCTCAGCCGAGAGACCCAGTACTTC. Protein sequence: CASSLDLSRETQYF.

The chain employs TRBV9 and TRBJ2-5; D may be TRBD1 or TRBD2 (5 bases each). V lost 4 bases and J lost 2, with 18 bases in between. The CDR3 covers 16 residues. Germline CDR1 SGDLS, CDR2 YYNGEE. CDR3 protein: CASSPRDGIRQETQYF. CDR3 DNA sequence: TGTGCCAGCAGCCCCAGGGACGGTATTCGGCAAGAGACCCAGTACTTC.

The genes are TRBV5-6 and TRBJ2-2, with D possibly being TRBD1 (6 bases). CDR1 and CDR2 (germline): SGHDT, YYEEEE. The length of the CDR3 is 16 residues. The V and J ends lost 5 bases and 3 bases respectively, with 17 bases between them. CDR3 sequence (DNA): TGTGCCAGCAGTCTACAGGGCGGTGGCTACACCGGGGAGCTGTTTTTT. Translation: CASSLQGGGYTGELFF. Complete variable domain (other parts from reference TRBV5-6 and TRBJ2-2): DAGVTQSPTHLIKTRGQQVTLRCSPKSGHDTVSWYQQALGQGPQFIFQYYEEEERQRGNFPDRFSGHQFPNYSSELNVNALLLGDSALYLCASSLQGGGYTGELFFGEGSRLTVL.